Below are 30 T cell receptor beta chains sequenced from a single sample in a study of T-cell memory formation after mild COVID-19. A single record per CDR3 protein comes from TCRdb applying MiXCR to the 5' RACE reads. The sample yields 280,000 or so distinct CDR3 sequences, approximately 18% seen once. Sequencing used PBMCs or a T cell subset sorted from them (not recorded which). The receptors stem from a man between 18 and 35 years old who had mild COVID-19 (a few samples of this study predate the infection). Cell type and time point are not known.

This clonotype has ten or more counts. CDR3 residues: CASSYRGTTGNEQFF. The CDR3 DNA sequence: TGTGCCAGCAGTTACCGGGGGACCACGGGGAATGAGCAGTTCTTC. The chain employs TRBV6-5 and TRBJ2-1, with D tentatively TRBD2 (6 bases). V lost 2 bases to trimming and J lost 7 bases, with 15 bases between them. This CDR3 is built from 15 residues. Germline V gene lookup returns CDR1 MNHEY and CDR2 SVGAGI.

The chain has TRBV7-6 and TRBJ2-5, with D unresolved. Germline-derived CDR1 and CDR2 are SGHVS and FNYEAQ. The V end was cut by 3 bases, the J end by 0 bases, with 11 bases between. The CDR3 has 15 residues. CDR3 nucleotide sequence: TGTGCCAGCAGCTTTAGTGGCCAGTACCAAGAGACCCAGTACTTC. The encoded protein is CASSFSGQYQETQYF.

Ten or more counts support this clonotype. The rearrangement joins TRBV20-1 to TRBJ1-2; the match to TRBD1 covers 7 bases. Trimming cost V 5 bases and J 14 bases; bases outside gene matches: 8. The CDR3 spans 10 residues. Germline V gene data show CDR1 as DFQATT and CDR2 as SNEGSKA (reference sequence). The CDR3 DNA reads TGCAGTGCTGAAAGGGGGCGAGTAACCTTC. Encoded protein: CSAERGRVTF.

CDR3 bases: TGCAGTGCCGAGAGGCGTCTAGCGGGGGAGGATACGCAGTATTTT. This sequence encodes CSAERRLAGEDTQYF. The rearrangement links TRBV20-1 to TRBJ2-3; 10 nucleotides match TRBD2. After removal of 6 bases from V and 6 bases from J, the junction contained 12 bases not matched to a gene. Germline CDR1 and CDR2: DFQATT and SNEGSKA (reference sequence). This CDR3 is built from 15 residues.

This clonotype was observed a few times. The CDR3 reads CSARTSGGNHNEQFF. DNA for the CDR3: TGCAGTGCTAGGACTAGCGGGGGGAACCACAATGAGCAGTTCTTC. The chain joins TRBV20-1 to TRBJ2-1; 13 bases agree with TRBD2. Germline CDR1 DFQATT, CDR2 SNEGSKA (reference sequence). With 3 bases clipped from V and 5 bases from J, the junction kept 4 bases outside the gene matches. The CDR3 totals 15 residues.

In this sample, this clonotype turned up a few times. The CDR3 spells CASSPAGGRGFF. CDR3 DNA sequence: TGTGCCAGCAGCCCCGCGGGGGGGCGTGGGTTCTTC. The chain carries TRBV7-2 and TRBJ2-1; the match to TRBD2 covers 9 bases. V lost 5 bases to trimming and J lost 15 bases; unmatched junction nucleotides: 8. The CDR3 length is 12 residues. Germline CDR1 SGHTA, CDR2 FQGNSA.

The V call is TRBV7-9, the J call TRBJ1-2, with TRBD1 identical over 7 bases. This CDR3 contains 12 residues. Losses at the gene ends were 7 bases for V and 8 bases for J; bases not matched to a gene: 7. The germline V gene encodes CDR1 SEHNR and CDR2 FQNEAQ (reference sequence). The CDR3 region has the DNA TGTGCCAGCATGACAGGGCCCATGGGCTACACCTTC. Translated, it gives CASMTGPMGYTF.

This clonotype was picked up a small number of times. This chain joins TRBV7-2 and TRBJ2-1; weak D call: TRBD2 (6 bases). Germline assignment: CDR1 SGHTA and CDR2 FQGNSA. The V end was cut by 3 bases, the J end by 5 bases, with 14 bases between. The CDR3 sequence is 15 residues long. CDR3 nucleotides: TGTGCCAGCAGCTTCCGACTAGGTCTCGACAATGAGCAGTTCTTC. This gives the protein CASSFRLGLDNEQFF.

CDR3 DNA: TGTGCCAGCAGTGAAACTCGGATCGGCCCTAATCAGCCCCAGCATTTT. Its translation is CASSETRIGPNQPQHF. The V gene is TRBV2, the J gene TRBJ1-5; D unclear. The CDR3 length is 16 residues. Trimming removed 2 bases from V and 4 bases from J, with 15 bases in between. The germline V gene encodes CDR1 SNHLY and CDR2 FYNNEI.

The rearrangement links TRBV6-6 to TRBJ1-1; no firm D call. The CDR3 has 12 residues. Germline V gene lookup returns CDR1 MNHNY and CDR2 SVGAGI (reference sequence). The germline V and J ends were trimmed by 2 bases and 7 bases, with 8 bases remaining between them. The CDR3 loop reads CASSYLGNEAFF. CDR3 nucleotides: TGTGCCAGCAGTTACCTGGGGAATGAAGCTTTCTTT.

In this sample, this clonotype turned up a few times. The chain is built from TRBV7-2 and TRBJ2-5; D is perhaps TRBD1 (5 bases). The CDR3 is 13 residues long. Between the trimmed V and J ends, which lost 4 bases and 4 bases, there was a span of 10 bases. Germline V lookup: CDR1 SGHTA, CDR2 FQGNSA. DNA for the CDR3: TGTGCCAGCAGCTCAACAGGTCTAGAGACCCAGTACTTC. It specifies CASSSTGLETQYF.

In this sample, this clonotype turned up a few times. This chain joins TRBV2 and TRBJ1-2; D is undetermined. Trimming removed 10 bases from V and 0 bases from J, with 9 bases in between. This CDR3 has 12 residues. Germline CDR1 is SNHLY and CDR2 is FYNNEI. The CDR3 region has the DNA TGTGCCACCTCCGAAGCTAACTATGGCTACACCTTC. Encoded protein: CATSEANYGYTF.

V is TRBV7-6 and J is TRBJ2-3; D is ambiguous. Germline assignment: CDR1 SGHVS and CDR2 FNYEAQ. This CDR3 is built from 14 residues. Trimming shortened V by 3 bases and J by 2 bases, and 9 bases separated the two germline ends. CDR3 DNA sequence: TGTGCCAGCAGCTTTGACAACCCCACAGATACGCAGTATTTT. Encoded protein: CASSFDNPTDTQYF.

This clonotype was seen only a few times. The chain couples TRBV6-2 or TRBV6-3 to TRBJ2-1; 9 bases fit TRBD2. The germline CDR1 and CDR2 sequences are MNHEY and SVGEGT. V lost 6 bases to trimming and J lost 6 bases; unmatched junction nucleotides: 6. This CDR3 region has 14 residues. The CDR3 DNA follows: TGTGCCAGCAGCTTCCGACTAGCGGTCAATGAGCAGTTCTTC. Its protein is CASSFRLAVNEQFF.

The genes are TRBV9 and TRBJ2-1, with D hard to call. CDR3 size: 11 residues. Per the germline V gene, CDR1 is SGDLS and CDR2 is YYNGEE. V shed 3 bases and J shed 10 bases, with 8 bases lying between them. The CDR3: CASSGVREQFF. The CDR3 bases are TGTGCCAGCAGCGGGGTCAGGGAGCAGTTCTTC.

This CDR3 reads CSATKTSGTTDTQYF. CDR3 DNA sequence: TGCAGTGCTACCAAGACTAGCGGGACTACAGATACGCAGTATTTT. The chain couples TRBV20-1 to TRBJ2-3, with TRBD2 matching over 11 bases. In germline, CDR1 is DFQATT, CDR2 SNEGSKA (reference sequence). V was pared by 4 bases and J by 3 bases, with 6 bases of the junction left unmatched. The length of the CDR3 is 15 residues.

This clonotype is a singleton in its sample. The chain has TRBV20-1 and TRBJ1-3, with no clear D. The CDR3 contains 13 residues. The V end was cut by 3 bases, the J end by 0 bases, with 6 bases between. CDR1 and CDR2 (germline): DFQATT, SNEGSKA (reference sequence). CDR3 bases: TGCAGTGCTAGGGAAATCTCTGGAAACACCATATATTTT. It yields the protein CSAREISGNTIYF.

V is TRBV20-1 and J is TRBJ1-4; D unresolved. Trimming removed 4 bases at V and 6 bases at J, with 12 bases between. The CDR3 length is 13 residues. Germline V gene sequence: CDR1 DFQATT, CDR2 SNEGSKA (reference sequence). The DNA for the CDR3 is TGCAGTGCTAAGCATAACGCGGATGAAAAACTGTTTTTT. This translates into CSAKHNADEKLFF.

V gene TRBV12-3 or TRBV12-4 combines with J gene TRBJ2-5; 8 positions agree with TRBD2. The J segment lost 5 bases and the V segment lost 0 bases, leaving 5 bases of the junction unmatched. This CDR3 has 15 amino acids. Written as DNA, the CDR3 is TGTGCCAGCAGTTTAGCTCGGCGGGGGGAGGAGACCCAGTACTTC. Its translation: CASSLARRGEETQYF.

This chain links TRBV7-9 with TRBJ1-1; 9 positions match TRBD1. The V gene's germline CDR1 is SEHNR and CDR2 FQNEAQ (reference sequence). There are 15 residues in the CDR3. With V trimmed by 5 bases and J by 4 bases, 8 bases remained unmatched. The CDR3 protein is CASSVGQGRFTEAFF. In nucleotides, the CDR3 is TGTGCCAGCAGCGTAGGACAGGGGCGCTTCACTGAAGCTTTCTTT.

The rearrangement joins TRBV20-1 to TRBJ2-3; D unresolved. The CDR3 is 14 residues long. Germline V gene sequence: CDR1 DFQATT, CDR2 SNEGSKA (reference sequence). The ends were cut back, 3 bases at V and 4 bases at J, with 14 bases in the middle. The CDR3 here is CSARALSPADTQYF. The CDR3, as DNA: TGCAGTGCTAGGGCCCTAAGCCCCGCAGATACGCAGTATTTT.

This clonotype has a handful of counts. The CDR3 DNA follows: TGTGCCAGCACCTATGCCCTCGGGACCCAGTACTTC. This codes for CASTYALGTQYF. V gene TRBV2 combines with J gene TRBJ2-5; D gene uncertain. Per the germline V gene, CDR1 is SNHLY and CDR2 is FYNNEI. The CDR3 contains 12 residues. Trimming shortened V by 7 bases and J by 7 bases, and 13 bases separated the two germline ends.

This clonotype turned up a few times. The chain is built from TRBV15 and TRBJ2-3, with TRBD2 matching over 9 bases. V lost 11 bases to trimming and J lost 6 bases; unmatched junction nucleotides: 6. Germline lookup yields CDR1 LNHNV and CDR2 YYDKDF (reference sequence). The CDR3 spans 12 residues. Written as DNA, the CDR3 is TGTGCCGTTAGCGGGGGCCAGGATACGCAGTATTTT. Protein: CAVSGGQDTQYF.

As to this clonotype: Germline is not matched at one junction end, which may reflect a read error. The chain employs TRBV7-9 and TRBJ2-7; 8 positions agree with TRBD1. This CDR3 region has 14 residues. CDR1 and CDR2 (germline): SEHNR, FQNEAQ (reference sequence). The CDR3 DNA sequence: TGTGCCATCAGCTCCGCGGACAGGGCCTACGAGCAGTACTTC. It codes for CAISSADRAYEQYF.

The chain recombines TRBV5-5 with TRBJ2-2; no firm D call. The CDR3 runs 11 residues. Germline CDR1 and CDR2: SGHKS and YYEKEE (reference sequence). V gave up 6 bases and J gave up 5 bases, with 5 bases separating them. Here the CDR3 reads CASKGTGELFF. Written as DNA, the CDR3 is TGTGCCAGCAAGGGAACCGGGGAGCTGTTTTTT.

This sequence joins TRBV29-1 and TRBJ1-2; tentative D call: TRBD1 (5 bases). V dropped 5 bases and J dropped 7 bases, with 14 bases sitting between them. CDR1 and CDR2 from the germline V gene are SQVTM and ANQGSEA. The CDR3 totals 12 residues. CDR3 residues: CSVLRGHTGYTF. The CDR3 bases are TGCAGCGTTCTACGGGGCCATACTGGCTACACCTTC.

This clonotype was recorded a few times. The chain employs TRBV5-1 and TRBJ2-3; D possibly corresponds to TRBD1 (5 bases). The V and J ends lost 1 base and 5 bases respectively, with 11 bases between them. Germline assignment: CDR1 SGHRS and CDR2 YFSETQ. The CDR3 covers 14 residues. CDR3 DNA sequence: TGCGCCAGCAGCTTGACGATGACAGTAGATACGCAGTATTTT. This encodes CASSLTMTVDTQYF.

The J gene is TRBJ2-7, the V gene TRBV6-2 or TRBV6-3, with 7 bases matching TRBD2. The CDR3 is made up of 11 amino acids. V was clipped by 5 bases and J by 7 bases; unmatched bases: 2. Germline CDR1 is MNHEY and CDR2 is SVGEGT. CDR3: CASSGGGEQYV. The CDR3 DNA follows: TGTGCCAGCAGTGGCGGGGGAGAGCAGTACGTC.

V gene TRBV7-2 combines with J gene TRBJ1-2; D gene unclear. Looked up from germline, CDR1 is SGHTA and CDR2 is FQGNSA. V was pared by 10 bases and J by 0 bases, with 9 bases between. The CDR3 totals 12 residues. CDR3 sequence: CATIGTNYGYTF. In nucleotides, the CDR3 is TGTGCCACCATCGGGACTAACTATGGCTACACCTTC.

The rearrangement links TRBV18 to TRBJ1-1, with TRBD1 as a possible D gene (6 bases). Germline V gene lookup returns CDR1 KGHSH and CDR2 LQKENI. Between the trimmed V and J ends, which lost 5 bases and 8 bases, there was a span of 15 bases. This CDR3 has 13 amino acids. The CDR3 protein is CASSIIGTTEAFF. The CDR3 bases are TGTGCCAGCTCAATTATCGGGACAACAGAAGCTTTCTTT.